What follows are 16 T cell receptor beta chains derived from one specimen sequenced in a study of cytomegalovirus exposure and HLA in healthy donors. Profiled with immunoSEQ multiplex PCR; TCRdb holds only in-frame clones, not every one. This sample has about 120,000 clones, with more than 75% found just once. The sequenced sample was PBMCs. The receptors were gathered from a woman aged 25 to 39 in good health and CMV-seronegative.

This clone has only one observation. The genes are TRBV19 and TRBJ2-7; 10 nucleotides agree with TRBD1. CDR1 is LNHDA and CDR2 is SQIVND in the germline V gene (reference sequence). The CDR3 runs to 15 residues. Germline trimming cut 6 bases from V and 2 bases from J; bases unmatched to any gene: 7. The CDR3 DNA sequence: TGTGCCAGTAGACCCGGGACAGGGGTAACCTACGAGCAGTACTTC. Its translation is CASRPGTGVTYEQYF.

The V gene is TRBV30, the J gene TRBJ2-1; D may be TRBD2 (6 bases). The CDR3 is 16 amino acids. Germline CDR1 GTSNPN, CDR2 SVGIG (reference sequence). The V end lost 0 bases, the J end lost 0 bases, and 12 bases lay between the germline ends. The CDR3 protein is CAWSVQGLRSYNEQFF. CDR3 DNA: TGTGCCTGGAGTGTGCAGGGACTCCGCTCCTACAATGAGCAGTTCTTC. The entire variable domain, with the rest obtained from reference TRBV30 and TRBJ2-1, is as follows: SQTIHQWPATLVQPVGSPLSLECTVEGTSNPNLYWYRQAAGRGLQLLFYSVGIGQISSEVPQNLSASRPQDRQFILSSKKLLLSDSGFYLCAWSVQGLRSYNEQFFGPGTRLTVL.

The CDR3: CASGTGTYEQYF. For the CDR3, the DNA is TGTGCCAGCGGCACAGGGACCTACGAGCAGTACTTC. V usage is TRBV7-2 and J usage is TRBJ2-7, with TRBD1 as a possible D gene (6 bases). CDR3 length: 12 residues. V gave up 8 bases and J gave up 2 bases, with 10 bases separating them. Germline CDR1 reads SGHTA; CDR2 reads FQGNSA.

The rearrangement links TRBV27 to TRBJ1-2; 12 bases agree with TRBD1. Germline loops: CDR1 MNHEY, CDR2 SMNVEV (reference sequence). Unmatched junction bases numbered 7, after V lost 6 bases and J lost 8 bases. The CDR3 has 14 residues. The CDR3 nucleotides are TGTGCCAGCAGACCAGGGACAGGGGGCAGCGGCTACACCTTC. This translates into CASRPGTGGSGYTF.

The sample holds a few counts of this clone. J is TRBJ1-2 and V is TRBV19; D is unresolved. This CDR3 has 14 residues. Per germline, CDR1 LNHDA and CDR2 SQIVND (reference sequence). V lost 0 bases, J lost 8 bases, and 13 bases lay in between. The CDR3 reads CASSIDPREGGYTF. CDR3 in DNA: TGTGCCAGTAGTATAGACCCCCGGGAGGGCGGCTACACCTTC.

This rearrangement joins TRBV6-1 to TRBJ1-1, with D unresolved. This CDR3 spans 14 amino acids. Trimming stripped 5 bases from V and 0 bases from J, with 10 bases between. CDR1 MNHNS and CDR2 SASEGT come from the germline V gene. The CDR3 DNA reads TGTGCCAGCAGTTCACTATTCATGAACACTGAAGCTTTCTTT. It yields the protein CASSSLFMNTEAFF.

The rearrangement links TRBV4-2 to TRBJ2-5, with 8 bases matching TRBD2. Germline V CDR1 and CDR2: LGHNA, YNFKEQ. V dropped 1 base and J dropped 5; count of bases not matched to a gene: 6. The CDR3 is 15 residues long. The CDR3 protein is CASSQGGAGDETQYF. CDR3 nucleotide sequence: TGTGCCAGCAGCCAAGGCGGAGCGGGAGACGAGACCCAGTACTTC.

The J gene is TRBJ2-5, the V gene TRBV2; 8 bases map to TRBD2. Germline CDR1 is SNHLY and CDR2 is FYNNEI. The V gene end was trimmed by 3 bases and the J gene end by 3 bases; junction bases not matched to a gene: 9. CDR3 length: 16 amino acids. The CDR3: CASSDPSTSEEETQYF. The CDR3 DNA sequence: TGTGCCAGCAGTGACCCCTCGACTAGCGAGGAAGAGACCCAGTACTTC.

This clone appeared a single time. The V and J genes are TRBV6-1 and TRBJ1-3, with a possible D match to TRBD1 (6 bases). The CDR3 loop spans 15 amino acids. Trimming cost V 6 bases and J 1 base, with 13 bases left between them. CDR1 and CDR2 (germline): MNHNS, SASEGT. CDR3 DNA sequence: TGTGCCAGCAGGAGACAGGCCGCGTCTGGAAACACCATATATTTT. Its protein is CASRRQAASGNTIYF.

V is TRBV7-8 and J is TRBJ2-3; no definite D call. Between the trimmed V and J ends, which lost 0 bases and 0 bases, there was a span of 4 bases. Germline V gives CDR1 SGHVS, CDR2 FQNEAQ. The CDR3 is 14 residues long. In DNA, the CDR3 is TGTGCCAGCAGCTTAGCGAGGAGCACAGATACGCAGTATTTT. Translated, it gives CASSLARSTDTQYF. Based on the CDR3 plus reference TRBV7-8 and TRBJ2-3, the full variable domain is GAGVSQSPRYKVAKRGQDVALRCDPISGHVSLFWYQQALGQGPEFLTYFQNEAQLDKSGLPSDRFFAERPEGSVSTLKIQRTQQEDSAVYLCASSLARSTDTQYFGPGTRLTVL.

J is TRBJ1-1 and V is TRBV11-2; maybe TRBD1 (6 bases). The V end was cut by 5 bases, the J end by 0 bases, with 13 bases between. This CDR3 comprises 15 residues. Germline V lookup: CDR1 SGHAT, CDR2 FQNNGV. CDR3 region: CASSLGPGVNTEAFF. CDR3 coding DNA: TGTGCCAGCAGCCTAGGACCAGGGGTGAACACTGAAGCTTTCTTT.

This clone occurred a few times. The V call is TRBV6-4, the J call TRBJ1-5; D is unclear. The CDR3 consists of 15 residues. V was cut by 4 bases and J by 1 base, with 11 bases left in between. Germline V CDR1 and CDR2: MRHNA, SNTAGT. The chain's CDR3 is CASSASGGSNQPQHF. The DNA for the CDR3 is TGTGCCAGCAGTGCTTCGGGTGGAAGCAATCAGCCCCAGCATTTT.

This clone was recorded once. The gene calls are TRBV5-1 and TRBJ2-5; 7 nucleotides align to TRBD1. CDR1 SGHRS and CDR2 YFSETQ come from the germline V gene. This CDR3 has 15 amino acids. The V and J ends lost 0 bases and 5 bases, in that order; junction bases with no gene match: 7. CDR3 sequence reads: CASSLDRGTRETQYF. DNA for the CDR3: TGCGCCAGCAGCTTGGACAGGGGTACCAGGGAGACCCAGTACTTC.

The V gene is TRBV5-6, the J gene TRBJ1-2; TRBD1 matches 7 bases. Germline V gene lookup returns CDR1 SGHDT and CDR2 YYEEEE. The ends lost 1 base at V and 4 bases at J; junction bases unmatched: 7. This CDR3 has 15 amino acids. The CDR3 protein is CASSLIGQAFYGYTF. The CDR3 DNA follows: TGTGCCAGCAGCTTGATTGGACAGGCCTTCTATGGCTACACCTTC.

The chain combines TRBV30 with TRBJ2-7; a possible D gene is TRBD2 (6 bases). The CDR3 totals 12 residues. The ends were cut back, 2 bases at V and 6 bases at J, with 11 bases in the middle. The germline V gene has CDR1 GTSNPN and CDR2 SVGIG (reference sequence). The CDR3, as DNA: TGTGCCTGGAGTCGGGGCGGGGTCGAGCAGTACTTC. Translated, it gives CAWSRGGVEQYF.

This chain connects TRBV19 to TRBJ2-1, with a possible D match to TRBD2 (6 bases). Germline CDR1 is LNHDA and CDR2 is SQIVND (reference sequence). There are 14 residues in the CDR3. V lost 6 bases and J 3 bases, leaving 12 bases between the germline ends. CDR3 in DNA: TGTGCCAGTAGGGAGGGCCAGGGCTACAATGAGCAGTTCTTC. This sequence encodes CASREGQGYNEQFF.